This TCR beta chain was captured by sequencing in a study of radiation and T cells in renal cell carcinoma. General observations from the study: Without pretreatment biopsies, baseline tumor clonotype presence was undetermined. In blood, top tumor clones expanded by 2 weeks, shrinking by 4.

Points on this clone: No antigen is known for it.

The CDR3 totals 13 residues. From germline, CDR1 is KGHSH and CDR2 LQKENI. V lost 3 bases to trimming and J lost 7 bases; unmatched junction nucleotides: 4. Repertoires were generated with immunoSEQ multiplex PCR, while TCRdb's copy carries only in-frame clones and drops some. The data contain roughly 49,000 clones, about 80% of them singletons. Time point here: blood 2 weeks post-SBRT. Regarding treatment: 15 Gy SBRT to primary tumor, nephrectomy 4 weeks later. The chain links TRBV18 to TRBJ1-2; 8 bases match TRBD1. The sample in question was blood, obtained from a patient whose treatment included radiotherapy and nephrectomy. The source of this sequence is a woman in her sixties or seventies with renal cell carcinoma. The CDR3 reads CASSPQGARGYTF. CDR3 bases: TGTGCCAGCTCACCCCAGGGGGCGCGTGGCTACACCTTC.